This T cell receptor beta chain was sequenced for a study of shared clonotypes between healthy human individuals. TCRdb's copy holds only in-frame clones and misses some; the assay was immunoSEQ multiplex PCR. The data hold about 870,000 clones, with approximately 92% observed a single time. Trimming at V came to 3 bases and at J to 3 bases, leaving 10 bases not matched to a gene. The CDR3 covers 15 residues. CDR1 is SQVTM, CDR2 ANQGSEA, per germline. The naive CD8 fraction comprised CD45RO-negative cells positively selected for CCR7 and excluded terminally differentiated effector memory CD45RA+ cells.

The sequence was collected from a man aged 25-45 years in good health. The rearrangement links TRBV29-1 to TRBJ2-5; 7 nucleotides agree with TRBD1. The sequencing sample was made of naive CD8+ T cells sorted from blood. The CDR3 reads CSVDGVQGNEETQYF. The CDR3 DNA reads TGCAGCGTTGATGGGGTACAGGGGAACGAAGAGACCCAGTACTTC.